This T cell receptor (beta chain) was obtained from a study of human T cells and chemical hapten exposure. Background on the study: Small pooled library volume differences mainly caused per-sample TCR yield variation. Study-wide results and caveats: Counts of expanded TCRs at PT1 were positively correlated with patch test score.

This clonotype was found many times. Its specificity is unknown. Authors' analysis steps: Samples had a median of around 96,000 TCRs, ranging roughly 20,000 to 750,000. TCRdb ran MiXCR on the RACE reads and lists one entry per CDR3 protein. None of the V and J calls come from the authors' own analysis; TCRdb made them. The sample shows 95,000 to 150,000 distinct CDR3 sequences, about 11% of them seen only once. Time point described: patch test 3, about 24 weeks after DPC sensitization. Treatment noted: therapeutic diphenylcyclopropenone sensitization with weekly scalp DPC. RNA extraction used unfractionated whole blood as the source of total RNA. Losses at the gene ends were 0 bases for V and 3 bases for J; bases not matched to a gene: 9. This CDR3 has 18 amino acids. Germline V CDR1 and CDR2: SGDLS, YYNGEE.

The chain recombines TRBV9 with TRBJ2-1; the match to TRBD2 covers 10 bases. This specimen was whole blood, taken in connection with sensitization to the hapten diphenylcyclopropenone (DPC). The origin of this receptor is a woman between 50 and 59 years old with alopecia areata. Some clones in this sample may be carry-over from other donors' samples. Here the CDR3 reads CASSVDGRAGGFYNEQFF. In nucleotides, the CDR3 is TGTGCCAGCAGCGTAGACGGGAGAGCGGGGGGGTTCTACAATGAGCAGTTCTTC.